This TCR beta chain appears in the sequencing data of a study of OX40 agonist ivuxolimab in advanced cancers. Trimming removed 5 bases from V and 3 bases from J, with 14 bases in between. Germline values: CDR1 MDHEN, CDR2 SYDVKM. The CDR3 consists of 15 residues. Method: immunoSEQ multiplex PCR; TCRdb's copy keeps in-frame clones and lacks some. The sample consists of 75,000 to 95,000 clones, more than 85% of them appearing once. The sequence derives from an adult with an advanced solid tumor such as melanoma, head and neck, liver or kidney cancer. This chain joins TRBV28 and TRBJ2-1; perhaps TRBD1 as D (7 bases). Specimen: CD4+ or CD8+ T cells sorted from blood, collected in a trial of the OX40 agonist ivuxolimab. CDR3 protein: CASSTRQGGYNEQFF. Written as DNA, the CDR3 is TGTGCCAGCAGTACGCGACAGGGAGGCTACAATGAGCAGTTCTTC.